These T cell receptor beta chains were read from a single sample in a study of blood T cell repertoires in COVID-19. Profiling relied on immunoSEQ multiplex PCR, and the TCRdb table lists in-frame clones only, not all of them. The sample records about 80,000 clones, over 65% being singletons. Sequences were obtained from peripheral blood. The receptors stem from a middle-aged man with active or convalescent COVID-19. Both conserved end residues are trimmed from each CDR3. The D gene is left open where the match is weak.

j_call	d_call	v_call	cdr3_aa
TRBJ2-6	TRBD1	TRBV7-6	ASSSTGAYSGANVLT
TRBJ2-7	.	TRBV14	ASSRATPPYEQY
TRBJ1-1	TRBD1	TRBV6-4	ASSGGQGETEAF
TRBJ1-2	TRBD1	TRBV6-6	ASSYGGGTYGYT
TRBJ2-6	TRBD2	TRBV11-3	ASSTGTSGAGANVLT
TRBJ2-2	.	TRBV28	ASSLAGASNTGELF
TRBJ1-1	.	TRBV12-5	ASGLVPPGQGMDEAF
TRBJ2-7	TRBD2	TRBV6-5	ASTRTSGAGEQY
TRBJ2-7	TRBD2	TRBV4-3	ASSQGTSGAWGEQY
TRBJ1-5	.	TRBV10-3	AISESSQGQPQH
TRBJ2-3	.	TRBV9	ASAPWGGAADTQY
TRBJ2-1	TRBD2	TRBV6-4	ASSERGGSYNEQF
TRBJ2-7	.	TRBV6-2/TRBV6-3	ASSYPSLGQPSYEQY
TRBJ2-7	TRBD1	TRBV28	ASRETGTGMDEQY
TRBJ1-5	TRBD1	TRBV11-1	ASSPRGSNQPQH
TRBJ2-7	.	TRBV21-1	ASSKEQGKVIEQY
TRBJ2-3	.	TRBV29-1	SAPPSAQGTDTQY
TRBJ2-1	.	TRBV15	ATSRDRGEGLF
TRBJ2-5	TRBD2	TRBV3-1/TRBV3-2	ASSQELLAGDLETQY
TRBJ1-1	.	TRBV7-9	ASSLRGLYTEAF
TRBJ2-3	.	TRBV3-1/TRBV3-2	ASSQSWGPVADTQY
TRBJ1-1	.	TRBV30	AWSVKSGLEAF
TRBJ2-1	TRBD1	TRBV7-2	ASSGTVRYNEQF
TRBJ1-4	.	TRBV28	ASREQGKWEKLF
TRBJ1-6	TRBD1	TRBV4-2	ASSQDLPRQGVWGSPLH
TRBJ2-1	.	TRBV4-3	ASSQEEGSSYNEQF
TRBJ2-5	.	TRBV4-3	ASSRGAGAETQY
TRBJ1-4	TRBD1	TRBV27	ASRDRGLGEKLF
TRBJ2-7	TRBD1	TRBV5-4	ASSWDRDTYEQY
TRBJ1-6	.	TRBV5-1	ASSSDSTYNSPLH
TRBJ2-7	.	TRBV4-3	ASSDNRNGKYEQY
TRBJ2-1	TRBD2	TRBV3-1/TRBV3-2	ASSQDTSSGGNEQF
TRBJ1-2	.	TRBV7-2	ASSEYRAPYGYT
TRBJ1-1	TRBD1	TRBV5-4	ASSSPETGGPAF
TRBJ2-7	TRBD1	TRBV7-8	ASSAGQVQGEQY
TRBJ2-3	TRBD2	TRBV6-1	ASSETGEGRTQY
TRBJ1-2	.	TRBV11-2	ASSLDIGQAGYT
TRBJ1-3	.	TRBV19	ASSSVRSSGNTIY
TRBJ1-1	.	TRBV11-2	ASSSPGTEAF
TRBJ2-7	.	TRBV7-6	ASRAAHEQY
TRBJ1-2	.	TRBV4-3	ASSQETARRSNYGYT
TRBJ2-5	.	TRBV6-6	ASGGAGETQY
TRBJ1-5	.	TRBV4-3	ASSQDWHQPQH
TRBJ1-2	TRBD1	TRBV5-6	ASSLAGTGTNYGYT